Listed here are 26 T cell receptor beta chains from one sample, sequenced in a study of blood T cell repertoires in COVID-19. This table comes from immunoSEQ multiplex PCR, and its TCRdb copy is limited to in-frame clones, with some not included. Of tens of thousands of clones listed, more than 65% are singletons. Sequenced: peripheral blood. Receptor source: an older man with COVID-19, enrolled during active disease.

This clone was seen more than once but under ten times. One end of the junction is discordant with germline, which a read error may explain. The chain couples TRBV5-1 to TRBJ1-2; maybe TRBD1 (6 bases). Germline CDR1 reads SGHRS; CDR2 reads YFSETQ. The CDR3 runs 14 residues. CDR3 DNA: TGCGCCAGCAGCCCGGACAGCCGCAACTCTGGCTACACCTTC. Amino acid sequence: CASSPDSRNSGYTF. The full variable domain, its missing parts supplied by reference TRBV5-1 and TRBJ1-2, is KAGVTQTPRYLIKTRGQQVTLSCSPISGHRSVSWYQQTPGQGLQFLFEYFSETQRNKGNFPGRFSGRQFSNSRSEMNVSTLELGDSALYLCASSPDSRNSGYTFGSGTRLTVV.

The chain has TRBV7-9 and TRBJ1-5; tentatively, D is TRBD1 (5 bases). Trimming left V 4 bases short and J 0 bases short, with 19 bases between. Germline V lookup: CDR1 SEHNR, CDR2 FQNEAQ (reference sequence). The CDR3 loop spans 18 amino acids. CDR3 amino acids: CASSSGGTGSYSNQPQHF. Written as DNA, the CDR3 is TGTGCCAGCAGCTCCGGGGGAACCGGGAGCTATAGCAATCAGCCCCAGCATTTT.

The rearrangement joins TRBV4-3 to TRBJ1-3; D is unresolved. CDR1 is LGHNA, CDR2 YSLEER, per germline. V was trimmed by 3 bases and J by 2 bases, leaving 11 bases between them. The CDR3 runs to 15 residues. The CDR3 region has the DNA TGCGCCAGCAGCCATTTGGCGGATACTGGAAACACCATATATTTT. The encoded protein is CASSHLADTGNTIYF.

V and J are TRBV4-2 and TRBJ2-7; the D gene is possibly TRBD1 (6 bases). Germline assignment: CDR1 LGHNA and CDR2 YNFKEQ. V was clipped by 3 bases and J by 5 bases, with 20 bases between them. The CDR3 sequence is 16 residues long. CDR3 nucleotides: TGTGCCAGCAGCCAGGAGGCTACACAGGGATATCACGAGCAGTACTTC. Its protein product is CASSQEATQGYHEQYF.

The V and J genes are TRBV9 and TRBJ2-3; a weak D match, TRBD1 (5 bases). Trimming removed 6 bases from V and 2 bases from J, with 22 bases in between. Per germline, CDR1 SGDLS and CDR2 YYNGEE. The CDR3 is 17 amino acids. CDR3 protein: CASNNRNWGEITDTQYF. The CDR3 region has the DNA TGTGCCAGCAACAACCGGAATTGGGGCGAAATCACAGATACGCAGTATTTT.

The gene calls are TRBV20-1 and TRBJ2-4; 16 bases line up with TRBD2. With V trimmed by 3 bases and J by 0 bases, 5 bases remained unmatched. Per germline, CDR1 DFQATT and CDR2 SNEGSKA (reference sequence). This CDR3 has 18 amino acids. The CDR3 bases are TGCAGTGCTAGTAGGGGACTAGCGGGGGGGCTAGCCAAAAACATTCAGTACTTC. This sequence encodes CSASRGLAGGLAKNIQYF.

The CDR3 loop is CASSQGVTEAFF. The CDR3 region has the DNA TGTGCCAGTAGTCAGGGGGTTACTGAAGCTTTCTTT. The chain couples TRBV19 to TRBJ1-1, with 7 positions matching TRBD1. The V and J ends lost 5 bases and 5 bases, in that order; junction bases with no gene match: 2. Germline V gene data show CDR1 as LNHDA and CDR2 as SQIVND (reference sequence). CDR3 length: 12 residues.

CDR3 loop: CASSHGQGAGVVGYTF. The CDR3 DNA reads TGCGCCAGCAGCCATGGACAGGGGGCAGGAGTCGTAGGCTACACCTTC. V is TRBV4-3 and J is TRBJ1-2; 11 nucleotides agree with TRBD1. Trimming removed 3 bases from V and 8 bases from J; junction bases left unmatched: 11. The CDR3 extends over 16 amino acids. Per germline, CDR1 LGHNA and CDR2 YSLEER.

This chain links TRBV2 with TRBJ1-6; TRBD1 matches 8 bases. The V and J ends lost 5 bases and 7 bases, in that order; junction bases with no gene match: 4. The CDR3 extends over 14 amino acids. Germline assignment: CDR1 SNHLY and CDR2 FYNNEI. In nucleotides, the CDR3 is TGTGCCAGCAGTAAGCGACAGGGGAATTCACCCCTCCACTTT. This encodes CASSKRQGNSPLHF.

Here the CDR3 DNA reads TGCGCCAGCAGCCTCCGGACTAGCGGGAGGGCCATAGACATTCAGTACTTC. It codes for CASSLRTSGRAIDIQYF. The rearrangement uses TRBV5-1 and TRBJ2-4; 15 bases match TRBD2. There are 17 residues in the CDR3. V was clipped by 4 bases and J by 8 bases; unmatched bases: 10. CDR1 and CDR2 from the germline V gene are SGHRS and YFSETQ.

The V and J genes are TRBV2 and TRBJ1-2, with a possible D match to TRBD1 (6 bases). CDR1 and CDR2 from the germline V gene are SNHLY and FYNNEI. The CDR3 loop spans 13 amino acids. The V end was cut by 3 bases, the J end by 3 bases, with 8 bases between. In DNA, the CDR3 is TGTGCCAGCAGTGACAGGGGCGACTATGGCTACACCTTC. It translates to CASSDRGDYGYTF.

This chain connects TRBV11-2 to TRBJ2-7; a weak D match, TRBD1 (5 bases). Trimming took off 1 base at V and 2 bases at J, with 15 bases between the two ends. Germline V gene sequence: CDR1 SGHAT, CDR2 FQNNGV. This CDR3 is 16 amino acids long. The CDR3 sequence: CASSLGAAQGTYEQYV. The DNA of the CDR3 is TGTGCCAGCAGCTTAGGTGCGGCCCAGGGAACCTACGAGCAGTACGTC.

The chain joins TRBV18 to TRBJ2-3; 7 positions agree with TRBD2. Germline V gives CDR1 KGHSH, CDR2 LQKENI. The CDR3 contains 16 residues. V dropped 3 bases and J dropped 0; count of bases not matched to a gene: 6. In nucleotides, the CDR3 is TGTGCCAGCTCACCGTTTCGGGGGGAGAGCACAGATACGCAGTATTTT. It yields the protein CASSPFRGESTDTQYF.

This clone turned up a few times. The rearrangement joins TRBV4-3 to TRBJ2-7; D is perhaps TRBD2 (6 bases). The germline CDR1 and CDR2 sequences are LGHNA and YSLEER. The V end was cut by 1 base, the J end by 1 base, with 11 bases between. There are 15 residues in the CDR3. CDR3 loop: CASSQAGDRSYEQYF. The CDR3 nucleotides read TGCGCCAGCAGCCAAGCGGGGGACCGGTCCTACGAGCAGTACTTC.

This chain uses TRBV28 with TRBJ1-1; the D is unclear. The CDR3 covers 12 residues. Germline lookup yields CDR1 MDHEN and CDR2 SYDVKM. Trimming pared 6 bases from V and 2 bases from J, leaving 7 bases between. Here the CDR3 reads CASRAHNTEAFF. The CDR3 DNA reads TGTGCCAGCAGGGCACACAACACTGAAGCTTTCTTT.

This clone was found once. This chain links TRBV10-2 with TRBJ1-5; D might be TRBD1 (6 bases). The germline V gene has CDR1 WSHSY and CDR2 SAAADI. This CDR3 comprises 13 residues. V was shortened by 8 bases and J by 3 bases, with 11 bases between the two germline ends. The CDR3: CASSTGNNQPQHF. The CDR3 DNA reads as TGCGCCAGCTCCACAGGGAACAATCAGCCCCAGCATTTT.

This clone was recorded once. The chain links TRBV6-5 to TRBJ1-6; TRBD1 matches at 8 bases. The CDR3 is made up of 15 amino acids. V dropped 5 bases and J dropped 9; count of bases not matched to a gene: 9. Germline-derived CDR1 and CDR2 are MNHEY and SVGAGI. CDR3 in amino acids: CASSRAGGEGSPLHF. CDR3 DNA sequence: TGTGCCAGCAGTCGGGCAGGGGGCGAGGGTTCACCCCTCCACTTT.

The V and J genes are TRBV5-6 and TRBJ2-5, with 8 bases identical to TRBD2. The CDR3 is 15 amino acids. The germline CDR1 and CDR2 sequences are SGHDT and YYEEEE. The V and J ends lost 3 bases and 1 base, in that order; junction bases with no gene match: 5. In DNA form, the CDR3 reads TGTGCCAGCAGCTGGACGGGGGGGATCCAAGAGACCCAGTACTTC. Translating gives CASSWTGGIQETQYF.

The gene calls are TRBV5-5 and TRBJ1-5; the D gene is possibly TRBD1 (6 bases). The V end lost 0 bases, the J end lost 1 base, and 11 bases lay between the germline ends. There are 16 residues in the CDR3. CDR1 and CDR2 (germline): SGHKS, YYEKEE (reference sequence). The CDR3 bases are TGTGCCAGCAGCTTGGATAGGGGGGGAAGCAATCAGCCCCAGCATTTT. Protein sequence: CASSLDRGGSNQPQHF.

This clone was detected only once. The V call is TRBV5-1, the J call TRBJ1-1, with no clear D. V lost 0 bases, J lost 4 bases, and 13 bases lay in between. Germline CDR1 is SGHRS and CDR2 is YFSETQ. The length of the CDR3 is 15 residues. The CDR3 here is CASSLVAGSGTEAFF. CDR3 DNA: TGCGCCAGCAGCTTGGTTGCGGGATCGGGCACTGAAGCTTTCTTT.

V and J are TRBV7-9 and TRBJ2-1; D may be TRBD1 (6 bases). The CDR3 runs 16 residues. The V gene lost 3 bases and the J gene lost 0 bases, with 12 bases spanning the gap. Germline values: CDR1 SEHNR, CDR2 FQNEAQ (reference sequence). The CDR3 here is CASSFQGLSSYNEQFF. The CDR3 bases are TGTGCCAGCAGCTTCCAGGGGCTCAGCTCCTACAATGAGCAGTTCTTC.

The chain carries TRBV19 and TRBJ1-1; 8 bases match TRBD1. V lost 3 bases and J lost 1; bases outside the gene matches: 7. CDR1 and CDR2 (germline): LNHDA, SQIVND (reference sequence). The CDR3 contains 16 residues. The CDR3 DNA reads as TGTGCCAGTAGTATTCGTTTCGGGACAGGGAACACTGAAGCTTTCTTT. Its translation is CASSIRFGTGNTEAFF.

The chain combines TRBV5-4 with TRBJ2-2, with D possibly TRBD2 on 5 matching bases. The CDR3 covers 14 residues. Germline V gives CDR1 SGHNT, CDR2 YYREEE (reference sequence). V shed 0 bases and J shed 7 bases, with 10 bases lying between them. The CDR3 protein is CASSLDGKVGELFF. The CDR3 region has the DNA TGTGCCAGCAGCTTGGACGGGAAAGTCGGGGAGCTGTTTTTT. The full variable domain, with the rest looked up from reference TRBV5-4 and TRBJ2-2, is ETGVTQSPTHLIKTRGQQVTLRCSSQSGHNTVSWYQQALGQGPQFIFQYYREEENGRGNFPPRFSGLQFPNYSSELNVNALELDDSALYLCASSLDGKVGELFFGEGSRLTVL.

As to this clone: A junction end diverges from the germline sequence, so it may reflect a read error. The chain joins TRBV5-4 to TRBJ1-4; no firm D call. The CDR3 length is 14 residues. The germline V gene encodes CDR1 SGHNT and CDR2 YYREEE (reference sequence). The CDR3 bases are TGTGCCAGCAGCTCGAAATTAACTGATGAAAAACTGTTTTTT. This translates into CASSSKLTDEKLFF.

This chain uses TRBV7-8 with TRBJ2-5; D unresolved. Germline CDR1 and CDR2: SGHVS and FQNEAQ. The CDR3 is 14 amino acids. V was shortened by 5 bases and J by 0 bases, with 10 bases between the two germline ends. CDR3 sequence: CASSLPRYQETQYF. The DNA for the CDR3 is TGTGCCAGCAGCCTTCCGAGGTACCAAGAGACCCAGTACTTC.

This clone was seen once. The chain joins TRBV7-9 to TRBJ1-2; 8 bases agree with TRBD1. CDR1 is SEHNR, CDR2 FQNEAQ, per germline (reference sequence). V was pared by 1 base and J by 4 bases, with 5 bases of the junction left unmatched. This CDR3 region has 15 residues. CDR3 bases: TGTGCCAGCAGCTTAGTGGCAGGGGGCGGCTATGGCTACACCTTC. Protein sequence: CASSLVAGGGYGYTF.